The source of this T cell receptor (beta chain) is a study of blood T cell repertoires in COVID-19. Study-wide context: COVID-19 samples, acute and convalescent, were from the United States, Italy and Spain. Sources were T cells, B-cell-depleted T cells, or PBMCs; the material itself was cDNA or gDNA.

This CDR3 contains 15 residues. CDR1 and CDR2 from the germline V gene are MNHEY and SMNVEV (reference sequence). Trimming pared 8 bases from V and 2 bases from J, leaving 19 bases between. The authors' processing: Amplified reference gene primers provided the basis for estimating nucleated cell counts. Generated by immunoSEQ multiplex PCR, the TCRdb table keeps only in-frame clones and is missing some. V, J and clone size are taken as reported in that table, and D and trimming were inferred from the DNA itself. This table holds over 120,000 clones, about four fifths found once. The sample comprised peripheral blood. The V call is TRBV27, the J call TRBJ2-7, with a tentative D call TRBD2 (5 bases). This TCR derives from a man aged 65 to 79 who had recovered from COVID-19. The DNA for the CDR3 is TGTGCCAGCGGCCCAGGACTGCGATCTACCTACGAGCAGTACTTC. It encodes CASGPGLRSTYEQYF.